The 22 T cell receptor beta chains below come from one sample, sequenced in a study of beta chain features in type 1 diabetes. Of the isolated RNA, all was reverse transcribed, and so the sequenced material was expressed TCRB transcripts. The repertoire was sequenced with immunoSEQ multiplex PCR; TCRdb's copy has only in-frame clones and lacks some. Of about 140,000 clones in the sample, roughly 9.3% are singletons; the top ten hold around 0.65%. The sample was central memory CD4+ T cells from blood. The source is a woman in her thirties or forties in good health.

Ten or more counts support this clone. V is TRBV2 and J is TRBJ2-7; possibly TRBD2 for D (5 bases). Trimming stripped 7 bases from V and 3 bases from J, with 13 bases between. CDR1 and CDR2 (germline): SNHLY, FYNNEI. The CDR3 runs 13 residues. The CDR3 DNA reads TGTGCCAGCACATTGGTGAGGGACTACGAGCAGTACTTC. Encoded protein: CASTLVRDYEQYF.

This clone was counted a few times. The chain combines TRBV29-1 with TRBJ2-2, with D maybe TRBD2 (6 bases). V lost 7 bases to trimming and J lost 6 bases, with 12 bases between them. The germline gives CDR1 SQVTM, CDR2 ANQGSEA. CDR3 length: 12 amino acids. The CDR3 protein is CSAGTGAGELFF. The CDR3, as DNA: TGCAGCGCCGGGACTGGGGCCGGGGAGCTGTTTTTT.

The CDR3 DNA is TGTGCCAGCAGCTTAGGACTAGCGGGGGGGCATACGCAGTATTTT. This codes for CASSLGLAGGHTQYF. V usage is TRBV11-2 and J usage is TRBJ2-3; 14 positions agree with TRBD2. The length of the CDR3 is 15 residues. CDR1 SGHAT and CDR2 FQNNGV come from the germline V gene. After removal of 1 base from V and 7 bases from J, the junction contained 1 base not matched to a gene. The entire variable domain, with the rest obtained from reference TRBV11-2 and TRBJ2-3, is as follows: EAGVAQSPRYKIIEKRQSVAFWCNPISGHATLYWYQQILGQGPKLLIQFQNNGVVDDSQLPKDRFSAERLKGVDSTLKIQPAKLEDSAVYLCASSLGLAGGHTQYFGPGTRLTVL.

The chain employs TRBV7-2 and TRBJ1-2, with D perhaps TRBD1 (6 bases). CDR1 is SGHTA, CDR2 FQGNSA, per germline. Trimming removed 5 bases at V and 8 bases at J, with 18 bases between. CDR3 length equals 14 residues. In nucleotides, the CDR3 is TGTGCCAGCAGCACGAAGGGGGGGGCGCGCGGCTACACCTTC. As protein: CASSTKGGARGYTF.

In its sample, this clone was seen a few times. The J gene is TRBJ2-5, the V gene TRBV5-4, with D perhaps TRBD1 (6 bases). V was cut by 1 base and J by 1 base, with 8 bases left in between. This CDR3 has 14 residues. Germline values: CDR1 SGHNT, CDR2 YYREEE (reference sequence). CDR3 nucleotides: TGTGCCAGCAGCTTGACAGGGCCCCAAGAGACCCAGTACTTC. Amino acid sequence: CASSLTGPQETQYF.

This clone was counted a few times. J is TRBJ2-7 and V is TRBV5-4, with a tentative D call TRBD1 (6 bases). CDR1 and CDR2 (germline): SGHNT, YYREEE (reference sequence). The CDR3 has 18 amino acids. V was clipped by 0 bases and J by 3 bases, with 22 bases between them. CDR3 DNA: TGTGCCAGCAGCTTGGACGTGATAGGCACAGGGCTTCTCTACGAGCAGTACTTC. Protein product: CASSLDVIGTGLLYEQYF.

CDR3 loop: CASSTARDRGDTEAFF. CDR3 DNA sequence: TGTGCCAGCAGTACCGCCCGGGACAGGGGGGATACTGAAGCTTTCTTT. The V gene is TRBV27, the J gene TRBJ1-1; the match to TRBD1 covers 11 bases. The CDR3 totals 16 residues. CDR1 is MNHEY, CDR2 SMNVEV, per germline (reference sequence). The V gene end was trimmed by 5 bases and the J gene end by 5 bases; junction bases not matched to a gene: 10.

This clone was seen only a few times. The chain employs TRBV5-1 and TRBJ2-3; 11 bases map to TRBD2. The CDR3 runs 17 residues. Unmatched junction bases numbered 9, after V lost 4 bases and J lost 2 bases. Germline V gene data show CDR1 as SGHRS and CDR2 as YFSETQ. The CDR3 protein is CASSAGLAAVPTDTQYF. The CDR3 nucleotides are TGCGCCAGCAGCGCGGGACTAGCGGCCGTTCCCACAGATACGCAGTATTTT.

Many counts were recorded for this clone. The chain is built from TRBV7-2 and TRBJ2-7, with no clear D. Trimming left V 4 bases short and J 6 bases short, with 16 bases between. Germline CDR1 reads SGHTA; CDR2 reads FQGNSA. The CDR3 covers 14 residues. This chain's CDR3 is CASSSVGLGSEQYF. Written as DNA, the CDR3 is TGTGCCAGCAGCTCCGTGGGCCTCGGTAGCGAGCAGTACTTC. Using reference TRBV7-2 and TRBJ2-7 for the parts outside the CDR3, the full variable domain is GAGVSQSPSNKVTEKGKDVELRCDPISGHTALYWYRQSLGQGLEFLIYFQGNSAPDKSGLPSDRFSAERTGGSVSTLTIQRTQQEDSAVYLCASSSVGLGSEQYFGPGTRLTVT.

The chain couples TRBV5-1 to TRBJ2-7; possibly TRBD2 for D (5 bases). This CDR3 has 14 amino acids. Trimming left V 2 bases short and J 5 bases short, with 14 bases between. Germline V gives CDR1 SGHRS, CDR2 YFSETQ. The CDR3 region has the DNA TGCGCCAGCAGCTTCGAATCCACGGGGAACGAGCAGTACTTC. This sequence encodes CASSFESTGNEQYF.

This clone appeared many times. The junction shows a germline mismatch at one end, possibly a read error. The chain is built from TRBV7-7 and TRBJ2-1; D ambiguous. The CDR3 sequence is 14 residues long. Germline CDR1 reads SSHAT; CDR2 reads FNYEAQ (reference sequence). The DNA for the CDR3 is TGTGCTAGCAGCCAGGAACAGCTCTCCCATGAGCAGTTCTTC. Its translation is CASSQEQLSHEQFF.

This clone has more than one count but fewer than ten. The CDR3 region has the DNA TGTGCCAGCAGCCACGGGGGGTTCTCTGGGGCCAACGTCCTGACTTTC. This encodes CASSHGGFSGANVLTF. J is TRBJ2-6 and V is TRBV5-4; TRBD2 matches 7 bases. The junction had 4 bases not matched to a gene; V was cut back by 4 bases and J by 0 bases. Germline values: CDR1 SGHNT, CDR2 YYREEE (reference sequence). The length of the CDR3 is 16 residues. Filled out from reference TRBV5-4 and TRBJ2-6, the complete variable domain reads ETGVTQSPTHLIKTRGQQVTLRCSSQSGHNTVSWYQQALGQGPQFIFQYYREEENGRGNFPPRFSGLQFPNYSSELNVNALELDDSALYLCASSHGGFSGANVLTFGAGSRLTVL.

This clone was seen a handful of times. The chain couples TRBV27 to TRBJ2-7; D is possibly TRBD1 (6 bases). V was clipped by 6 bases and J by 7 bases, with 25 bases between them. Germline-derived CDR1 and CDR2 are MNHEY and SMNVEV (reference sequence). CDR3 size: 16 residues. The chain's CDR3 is CASSEAGASRSGEQYF. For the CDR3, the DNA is TGTGCCAGCAGCGAAGCAGGGGCGTCGCGGTCCGGGGAGCAGTACTTC.

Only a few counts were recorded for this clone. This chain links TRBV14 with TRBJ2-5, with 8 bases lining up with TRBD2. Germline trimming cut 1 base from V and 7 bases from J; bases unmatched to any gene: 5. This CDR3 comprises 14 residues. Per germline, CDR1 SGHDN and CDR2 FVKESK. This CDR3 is CASSQVAGPATQYF. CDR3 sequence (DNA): TGTGCCAGCAGCCAAGTAGCGGGACCGGCGACCCAGTACTTC.

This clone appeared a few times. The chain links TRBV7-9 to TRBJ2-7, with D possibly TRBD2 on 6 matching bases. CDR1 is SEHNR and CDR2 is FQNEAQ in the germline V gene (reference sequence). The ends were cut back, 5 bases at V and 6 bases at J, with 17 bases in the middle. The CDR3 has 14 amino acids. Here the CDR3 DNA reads TGTGCCAGCAGCCCCCACGGAGGGATAAGCGAGCAGTACTTC. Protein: CASSPHGGISEQYF. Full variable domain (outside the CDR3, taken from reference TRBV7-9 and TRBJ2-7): DTGVSQNPRHKITKRGQNVTFRCDPISEHNRLYWYRQTLGQGPEFLTYFQNEAQLEKSRLLSDRFSAERPKGSFSTLEIQRTEQGDSAMYLCASSPHGGISEQYFGPGTRLTVT.

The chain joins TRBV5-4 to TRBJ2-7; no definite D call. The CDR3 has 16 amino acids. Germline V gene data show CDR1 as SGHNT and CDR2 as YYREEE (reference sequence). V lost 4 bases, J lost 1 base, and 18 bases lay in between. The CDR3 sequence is CASSPSLPDLSYEQYF. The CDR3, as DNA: TGTGCCAGCAGCCCTTCCCTCCCAGACTTATCCTACGAGCAGTACTTC.

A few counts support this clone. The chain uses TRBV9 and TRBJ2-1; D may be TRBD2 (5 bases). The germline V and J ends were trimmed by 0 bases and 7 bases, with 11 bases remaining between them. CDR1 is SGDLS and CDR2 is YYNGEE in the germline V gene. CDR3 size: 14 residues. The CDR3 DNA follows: TGTGCCAGCAGCGTAGGAACTAGTCGTAATGAGCAGTTCTTC. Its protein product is CASSVGTSRNEQFF. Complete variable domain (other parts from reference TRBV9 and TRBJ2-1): DSGVTQTPKHLITATGQRVTLRCSPRSGDLSVYWYQQSLDQGLQFLIQYYNGEERAKGNILERFSAQQFPDLHSELNLSSLELGDSALYFCASSVGTSRNEQFFGPGTRLTVL.

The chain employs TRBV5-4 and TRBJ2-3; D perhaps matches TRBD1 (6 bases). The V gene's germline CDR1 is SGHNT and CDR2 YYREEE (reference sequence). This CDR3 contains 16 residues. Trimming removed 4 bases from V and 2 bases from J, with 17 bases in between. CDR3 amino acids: CASSRKDSRYTDTQYF. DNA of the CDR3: TGTGCCAGCAGCAGAAAGGACAGTAGATACACAGATACGCAGTATTTT.

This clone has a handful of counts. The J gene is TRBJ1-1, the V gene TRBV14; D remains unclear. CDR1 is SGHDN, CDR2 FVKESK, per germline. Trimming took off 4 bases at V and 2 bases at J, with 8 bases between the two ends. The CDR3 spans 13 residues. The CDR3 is CASSPYRNTEAFF. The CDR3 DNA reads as TGTGCCAGCAGCCCGTATAGAAACACTGAAGCTTTCTTT.

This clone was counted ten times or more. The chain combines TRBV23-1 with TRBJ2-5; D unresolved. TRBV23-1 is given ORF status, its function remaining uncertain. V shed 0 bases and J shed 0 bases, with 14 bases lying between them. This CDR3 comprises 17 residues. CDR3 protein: CASSQSERDTDQETQYF. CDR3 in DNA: TGCGCCAGCAGTCAATCGGAACGAGACACGGACCAAGAGACCCAGTACTTC.

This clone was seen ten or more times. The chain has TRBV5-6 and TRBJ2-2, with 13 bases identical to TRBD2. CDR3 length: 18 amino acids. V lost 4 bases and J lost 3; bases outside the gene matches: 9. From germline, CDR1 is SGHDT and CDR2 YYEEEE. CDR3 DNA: TGTGCCAGCAGCCCGCCGGGACTAGCGGGGCTATACACCGGGGAGCTGTTTTTT. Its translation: CASSPPGLAGLYTGELFF. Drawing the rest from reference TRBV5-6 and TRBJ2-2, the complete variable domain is DAGVTQSPTHLIKTRGQQVTLRCSPKSGHDTVSWYQQALGQGPQFIFQYYEEEERQRGNFPDRFSGHQFPNYSSELNVNALLLGDSALYLCASSPPGLAGLYTGELFFGEGSRLTVL.

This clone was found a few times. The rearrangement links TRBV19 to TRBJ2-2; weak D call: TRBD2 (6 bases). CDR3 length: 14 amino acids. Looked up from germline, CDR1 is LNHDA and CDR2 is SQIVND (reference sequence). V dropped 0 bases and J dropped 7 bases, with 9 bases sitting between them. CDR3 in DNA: TGTGCCAGTAGTATAGATGGGGAGGTCGGGGAGCTGTTTTTT. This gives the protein CASSIDGEVGELFF.